This T cell receptor beta chain was recorded in a study of cytomegalovirus exposure and HLA in healthy donors. The V end was cut by 3 bases, the J end by 6 bases, with 8 bases between. The CDR3 contains 13 residues. Per germline, CDR1 SEHNR and CDR2 FQNEAQ (reference sequence). On this clone itself: Its cognate antigen is unknown.

Use of 60 Vbeta and 13 Jbeta primers characterized the PCR. Using immunoSEQ multiplex PCR, the repertoire was profiled, and TCRdb retains in-frame clones only, with some absent. The table has about 130,000 clones, 73% seen once. General observations from the study: Presence/absence analyses assumed roughly uniform sequencing depth across donors, which may not hold. Some V segments, TRBV6-2 and TRBV6-3 among them, were indistinguishable and were therefore excluded. Reportedly, fewer N-insertions than the approximately 700-donor mean appeared in an Asian-associated ancestry cluster in a later analysis. Later analysis suggested links between common viral pathogens and several top significant clusters.

This TCR derives from a man in his 60s in good health and CMV-seropositive. What was sequenced was PBMCs. The V and J genes are TRBV7-9 and TRBJ2-2; D might be TRBD2 (5 bases). Here the CDR3 reads CASSLGEAGELFF. The CDR3, as DNA: TGTGCCAGCAGCTTGGGAGAGGCCGGGGAGCTGTTTTTT.